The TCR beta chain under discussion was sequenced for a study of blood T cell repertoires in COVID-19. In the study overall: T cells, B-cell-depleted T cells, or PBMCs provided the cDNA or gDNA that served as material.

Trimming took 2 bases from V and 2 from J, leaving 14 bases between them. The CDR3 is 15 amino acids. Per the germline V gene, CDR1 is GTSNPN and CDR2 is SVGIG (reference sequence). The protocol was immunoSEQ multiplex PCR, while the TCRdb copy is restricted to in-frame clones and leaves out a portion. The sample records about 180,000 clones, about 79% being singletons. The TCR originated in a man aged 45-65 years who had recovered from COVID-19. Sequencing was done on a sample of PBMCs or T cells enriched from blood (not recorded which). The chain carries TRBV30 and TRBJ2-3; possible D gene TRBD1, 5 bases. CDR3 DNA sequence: TGTGCCTGGAGTCGGGCAGGGATGGTCACAGATACGCAGTATTTT. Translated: CAWSRAGMVTDTQYF.